The clone carrying this T cell receptor (beta chain) has ten or more counts. What it binds is unknown. These data are taken from a study of regulatory T cells in long-lasting Graves disease. The study, taken as a whole, reports: The study found lower TCR diversity in persistent Graves' patients than in newly diagnosed ones.

For TCR beta, libraries came from iRepertoire HTBI primers and Arm-PCR of CDR3 regions. TCRdb recomputed calls from the multiplex PCR reads with MiXCR, one row per CDR3 protein. The table has about 540,000 distinct CDR3 sequences, roughly 13% seen once. Regarding time point: newly diagnosed GD, antithyroid drugs for less than 3 months. After RNA was extracted from PBMCs, the TCR library was made from it. These data were also filed under a second study, of T cells in Graves' hyperthyroidism and ophthalmopathy. As that report states: Stable Graves' hyperthyroidism meant no ophthalmopathy progression within 18 months. Ophthalmopathy, which appeared later, was predicted by the model a median around 6.5 months before onset.

The clonotype was recovered from a man aged 25 to 40 with Graves disease. Sequenced here: peripheral blood mononuclear cells (PBMCs), sampled at new diagnosis, from a patient treated with antithyroid drugs.

CDR3 DNA sequence: TGTGCCAGCAGTTCCTCCCCCGTGGAGCAGTACTTC. Protein product: CASSSSPVEQYF. The chain has TRBV28 and TRBJ2-7, with D unresolved. This CDR3 contains 12 residues. Trimming took off 4 bases at V and 7 bases at J, with 11 bases between the two ends. Germline lookup yields CDR1 MDHEN and CDR2 SYDVKM.